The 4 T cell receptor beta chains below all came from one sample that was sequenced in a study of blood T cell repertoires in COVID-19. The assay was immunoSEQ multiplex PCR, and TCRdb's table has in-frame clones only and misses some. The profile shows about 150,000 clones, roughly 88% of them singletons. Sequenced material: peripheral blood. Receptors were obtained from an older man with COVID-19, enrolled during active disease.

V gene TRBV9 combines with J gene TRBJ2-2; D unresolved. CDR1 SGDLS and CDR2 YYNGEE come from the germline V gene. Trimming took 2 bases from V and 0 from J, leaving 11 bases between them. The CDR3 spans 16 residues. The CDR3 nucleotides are TGTGCCAGCAGCGTTGACGGAACTACGAACACCGGGGAGCTGTTTTTT. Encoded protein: CASSVDGTTNTGELFF.

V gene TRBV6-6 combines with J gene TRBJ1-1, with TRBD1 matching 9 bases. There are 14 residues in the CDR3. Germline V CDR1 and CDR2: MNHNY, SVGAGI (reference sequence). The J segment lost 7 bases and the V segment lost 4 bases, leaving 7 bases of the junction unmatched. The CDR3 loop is CASSSQGALGEAFF. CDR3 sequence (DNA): TGTGCCAGCAGTTCACAGGGGGCGCTTGGTGAAGCTTTCTTT.

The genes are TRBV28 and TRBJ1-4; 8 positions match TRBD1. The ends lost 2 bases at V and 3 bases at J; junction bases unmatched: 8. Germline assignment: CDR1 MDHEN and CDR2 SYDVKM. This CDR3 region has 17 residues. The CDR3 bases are TGTGCCAGCAGTTTAGTCCCAGGGGGCCCAGCTAATGAAAAACTGTTTTTT. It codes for CASSLVPGGPANEKLFF.

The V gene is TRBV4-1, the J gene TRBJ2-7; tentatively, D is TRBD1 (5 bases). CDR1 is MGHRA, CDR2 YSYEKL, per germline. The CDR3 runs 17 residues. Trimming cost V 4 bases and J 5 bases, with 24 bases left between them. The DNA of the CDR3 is TGCGCCAGCAGCCCCTTACACACAGGACGCCCTAGGGACGAGCAGTACTTC. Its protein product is CASSPLHTGRPRDEQYF.